Shown below are 14 T cell receptor beta chains from a single sample sequenced in a study of T cell changes during pregnancy in multiple sclerosis (dated by TCRdb to between 2019 and 2020). Library preparation was by the immunoSEQ multiplex PCR assay. Entries here come from immuneACCESS through TCRdb and include only in-frame sequences with V and J called. Some clones fail to appear in such tables; in the studies checked, an unresolved V gene covers under half of the shortfall, and the cause of the remainder is unknown. Counted in this sample were about 67,000 clones; roughly nine tenths of them appeared once. The ten biggest clones cover roughly 1.5% of the sample. The sample consisted of peripheral blood, taken after pregnancy. All receptors derive from a female donor with multiple sclerosis, enrolled in a pregnancy study.

The chain is built from TRBV11-1 and TRBJ2-6, with no clear D. Germline V CDR1 and CDR2: SGHAT, FQDESV (reference sequence). Trimming took off 5 bases at V and 4 bases at J, with 12 bases between the two ends. The CDR3 has 15 residues. As DNA, the CDR3 is TGTGCCAGCAGCCAGGTCCCGGCCGGGGCCAACGTCCTGACTTTC. It codes for CASSQVPAGANVLTF.

The chain joins TRBV5-1 to TRBJ2-1; 11 bases match TRBD2. This CDR3 is built from 14 residues. Germline V gene sequence: CDR1 SGHRS, CDR2 YFSETQ. V trimming: 3 bases; J trimming: 6 bases; junction bases outside the gene matches: 2. The CDR3 reads CASSWGTSGNEQFF. CDR3 DNA: TGCGCCAGCAGCTGGGGGACTAGCGGCAATGAGCAGTTCTTC.

The rearrangement links TRBV29-1 to TRBJ2-2, with 11 bases lining up with TRBD2. CDR1 is SQVTM and CDR2 is ANQGSEA in the germline V gene. This CDR3 comprises 14 residues. V dropped 4 bases and J dropped 8; count of bases not matched to a gene: 6. CDR3 coding DNA: TGCAGCGTTGGCCTAGCGGGAGGTATTGGGGAGCTGTTTTTT. Protein sequence: CSVGLAGGIGELFF.

This chain joins TRBV4-3 and TRBJ2-5; 8 bases are shared with TRBD1. The CDR3 is 14 amino acids. V was clipped by 4 bases and J by 7 bases; unmatched bases: 8. From germline, CDR1 is LGHNA and CDR2 YSLEER. The CDR3 DNA sequence: TGCGCCAGCAGCCGAGAGGACAGGGTGGGGACCCAGTACTTC. Translating it yields CASSREDRVGTQYF.

This clone was seen just once. The rearrangement links TRBV9 to TRBJ1-1; D gene unclear. In germline, CDR1 is SGDLS, CDR2 YYNGEE. The CDR3 is made up of 14 amino acids. V lost 0 bases, J lost 1 base, and 7 bases lay in between. CDR3 nucleotide sequence: TGTGCCAGCAGCGTAGATTTGGCGAACACTGAAGCTTTCTTT. Amino acid sequence: CASSVDLANTEAFF.

The V gene is TRBV6-5, the J gene TRBJ1-2, with 8 bases that match TRBD1. The V segment lost 7 bases and the J segment 3 bases; nucleotides outside the gene matches: 7. The CDR3 length is 14 residues. Per germline, CDR1 MNHEY and CDR2 SVGAGI. The CDR3 coding sequence is TGTGCCAGCACGAGACAGGGGAGGGACTATGGCTACACCTTC. Its protein product is CASTRQGRDYGYTF.

This rearrangement joins TRBV19 to TRBJ2-1; D perhaps matches TRBD2 (6 bases). CDR1 LNHDA and CDR2 SQIVND come from the germline V gene (reference sequence). This CDR3 has 15 amino acids. Trimming cost V 5 bases and J 0 bases, with 11 bases left between them. The CDR3: CASSPAGSSYNEQFF. The CDR3 region has the DNA TGTGCCAGTAGTCCGGCGGGAAGCTCCTACAATGAGCAGTTCTTC.

The chain carries TRBV6-5 and TRBJ2-7; D call uncertain. The V and J ends lost 0 bases and 4 bases respectively, with 10 bases between them. CDR1 is MNHEY, CDR2 SVGAGI, per germline. The CDR3 runs 14 residues. For the CDR3, the DNA is TGTGCCAGCAGTTACTCCCGACTTTTATACGAGCAGTACTTC. It encodes CASSYSRLLYEQYF.

This clone appeared a single time. The V and J genes are TRBV7-9 and TRBJ2-2; 7 bases match TRBD2. J was trimmed by 0 bases and V by 0 bases; bases with no gene match: 4. CDR1 is SEHNR, CDR2 FQNEAQ, per germline (reference sequence). The CDR3 runs 17 residues. The CDR3 here is CASSLARSGTNTGELFF. CDR3 DNA: TGTGCCAGCAGCTTAGCGAGGAGCGGGACGAACACCGGGGAGCTGTTTTTT.

This clone was counted between two and nine times. The chain carries TRBV2 and TRBJ2-1, with 11 bases aligning to TRBD2. The CDR3 loop spans 14 amino acids. CDR1 is SNHLY and CDR2 is FYNNEI in the germline V gene. The V gene end was trimmed by 7 bases and the J gene end by 9 bases; junction bases not matched to a gene: 8. The CDR3 protein is CASKTSGIVGEQFF. The CDR3 DNA is TGTGCCAGCAAGACTAGCGGGATTGTCGGTGAGCAGTTCTTC.

The rearrangement links TRBV4-1 to TRBJ2-7, with D maybe TRBD2 (5 bases). CDR1 is MGHRA and CDR2 is YSYEKL in the germline V gene. This CDR3 is 16 amino acids long. The ends were cut back, 1 base at V and 6 bases at J, with 19 bases in the middle. This chain's CDR3 is CASSQGPAGSRSEQYF. The CDR3 DNA sequence: TGCGCCAGCAGCCAAGGTCCCGCGGGTTCAAGGAGCGAGCAGTACTTC.

The V gene is TRBV19, the J gene TRBJ2-1; 7 bases line up with TRBD2. The germline gives CDR1 LNHDA, CDR2 SQIVND (reference sequence). This CDR3 comprises 15 residues. V was clipped by 3 bases and J by 3 bases; unmatched bases: 5. The CDR3 DNA reads as TGTGCCAGTAGTATCTCTAGCGGAGTCTACAATGAGCAGTTCTTC. Amino acids: CASSISSGVYNEQFF.

This clone was found once. This sequence joins TRBV30 and TRBJ2-2; D perhaps matches TRBD2 (6 bases). Germline values: CDR1 GTSNPN, CDR2 SVGIG (reference sequence). The CDR3 loop spans 14 amino acids. Trimming removed 2 bases at V and 6 bases at J, with 13 bases between. Written as DNA, the CDR3 is TGTGCCTGGAGTCAACGGGAGTTTGCCGGGGAGCTGTTTTTT. This translates into CAWSQREFAGELFF.

The chain uses TRBV29-1 and TRBJ1-1; TRBD1 is a possible D gene (6 bases). The CDR3 is made up of 12 amino acids. Deletions cut 7 bases from V and 4 bases from J, with 13 bases between. Germline V lookup: CDR1 SQVTM, CDR2 ANQGSEA. The CDR3 coding sequence is TGCAGCGCCCACAGGGCCTCCACTGAAGCTTTCTTT. Translating it yields CSAHRASTEAFF.